These 2 T cell receptor beta chains originate from one sample sequenced in a study of T cells in Graves' hyperthyroidism and ophthalmopathy. The CDR3 regions of TCR beta were amplified from RNA transcripts. In the first-round RT-PCR of the TCR CDR3, the HTBI primer set was used. A single record per CDR3 protein comes from TCRdb applying MiXCR to the multiplex PCR reads. Among about 710,000 distinct CDR3 sequences, 16% were seen once, and the ten largest hold over 7.5%. The sample was blood. Receptors originate from a man between 18 and 29 years old with Graves' hyperthyroidism.

This clonotype was seen a handful of times. The CDR3 spells CASSLRQIGDRNYEQYF. As DNA, the CDR3 is TGTGCCAGCAGTTTGCGCCAAATCGGGGACAGAAACTACGAGCAGTACTTC. This rearrangement joins TRBV28 to TRBJ2-7; 7 bases map to TRBD1. Per the germline V gene, CDR1 is MDHEN and CDR2 is SYDVKM. The CDR3 covers 17 residues. V trimming: 3 bases; J trimming: 3 bases; junction bases outside the gene matches: 14.

The sample holds many counts of this clonotype. The CDR3 sequence is CASSSGTEGLLTYEQYF. For the CDR3, the DNA is TGCGCCAGCAGCTCCGGGACAGAGGGCTTATTGACCTACGAGCAGTACTTC. The V gene is TRBV5-1, the J gene TRBJ2-7, with 7 bases that match TRBD1. This CDR3 region has 17 residues. V lost 3 bases, J lost 2 bases, and 14 bases stayed unmatched. The germline CDR1 and CDR2 sequences are SGHRS and YFSETQ.